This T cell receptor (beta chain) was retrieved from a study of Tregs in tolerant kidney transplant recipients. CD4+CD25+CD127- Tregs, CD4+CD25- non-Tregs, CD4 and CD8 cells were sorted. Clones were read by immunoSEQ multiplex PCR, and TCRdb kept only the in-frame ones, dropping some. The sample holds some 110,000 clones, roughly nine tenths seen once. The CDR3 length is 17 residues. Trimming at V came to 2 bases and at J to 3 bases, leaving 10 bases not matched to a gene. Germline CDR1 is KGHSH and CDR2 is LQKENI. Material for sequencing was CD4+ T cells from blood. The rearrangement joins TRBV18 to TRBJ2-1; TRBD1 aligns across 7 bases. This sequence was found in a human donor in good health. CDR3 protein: CASSPTAGGSLYNEQFF. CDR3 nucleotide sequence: TGTGCCAGCTCACCAACGGCAGGGGGATCCCTCTACAATGAGCAGTTCTTC.